The 11 T cell receptor beta chains in this list originate from one sample, sequenced in a study of T cells in Graves' hyperthyroidism and ophthalmopathy. Amplification of TCR beta CDR3 regions used RNA as the template. A set of HTBI primers served as the primers for a first-round RT-PCR of the TCR CDR3. TCRdb passed the multiplex PCR reads through MiXCR, listing each CDR3 protein once. The repertoire includes roughly 660,000 distinct CDR3 sequences, 15% to 20% of them detected once, and roughly 16% sits in the top ten. The source material was blood. These receptors all stem from a man aged 45-65 years with Graves' hyperthyroidism.

As regards this clonotype: This clone may be a read error of a much larger clone one base away. This chain joins TRBV11-3 and TRBJ2-2; D is perhaps TRBD2 (6 bases). The CDR3 extends over 16 amino acids. Germline lookup yields CDR1 SGHNT and CDR2 YENEEA. The CDR3 region has the DNA TGTGCCAGCAGCTTACTATCCGGGACGAACACCGGGGGGCTGTTTTTT. Translation gives CASSLLSGTNTGGLFF.

This clonotype was seen many times. The rearrangement joins TRBV9 to TRBJ1-2, with 9 bases that match TRBD1. V shed 3 bases, J shed 8 bases, and the junction held 8 bases outside the gene matches. CDR1 is SGDLS and CDR2 is YYNGEE in the germline V gene. This CDR3 comprises 14 residues. CDR3 loop: CASSGSQGARGYTF. DNA for the CDR3: TGTGCCAGCAGCGGGTCACAGGGGGCCCGGGGCTACACCTTC.

Many counts were recorded for this clonotype. This chain links TRBV29-1 with TRBJ2-1, with 9 bases identical to TRBD1. CDR1 and CDR2 (germline): SQVTM, ANQGSEA. J lost 3 bases, V lost 8 bases, and 14 bases had no gene match. This CDR3 has 16 amino acids. The CDR3 nucleotides read TGCAGCCCAGCCGGGACAGGGCCTACCTTCTACAATGAGCAGTTCTTC. Translated: CSPAGTGPTFYNEQFF.

This clonotype occurred once. The DNA of the CDR3 is TGTGCCAGCAGCTACACTCAGGGTCCCTACGAGCAGTACTTC. Its protein is CASSYTQGPYEQYF. The rearrangement joins TRBV28 to TRBJ2-7; perhaps TRBD1 as D (5 bases). From germline, CDR1 is MDHEN and CDR2 SYDVKM. V was trimmed by 6 bases and J by 2 bases, leaving 14 bases between them. The CDR3 extends over 14 amino acids.

This chain links TRBV10-3 with TRBJ2-1, with D possibly being TRBD1 (6 bases). V was shortened by 10 bases and J by 5 bases, with 18 bases between the two germline ends. The CDR3 sequence is 14 residues long. The germline V gene encodes CDR1 ENHRY and CDR2 SYGVKD. CDR3 DNA: TGTGCCACCCAATCTCGACAGGACAACAATGAGCAGTTCTTC. Translation: CATQSRQDNNEQFF.

The chain links TRBV5-1 to TRBJ1-2; D gene ambiguous. CDR3 size: 15 residues. V lost 3 bases and J lost 4, with 16 bases in between. Germline V gene sequence: CDR1 SGHRS, CDR2 YFSETQ. CDR3 residues: CASSYTPPEAYGYTF. The CDR3 DNA is TGCGCCAGCAGCTACACTCCCCCTGAGGCCTATGGCTACACCTTC.

This clonotype was recorded at least ten times. V gene TRBV11-1 combines with J gene TRBJ2-1; D remains ambiguous. Deletions cut 5 bases from V and 7 bases from J, with 9 bases between. The CDR3 has 12 amino acids. Germline CDR1 and CDR2: SGHAT and FQDESV (reference sequence). The CDR3 here is CASSPIRNEQFF. CDR3 nucleotide sequence: TGTGCCAGCAGCCCTATCAGAAATGAGCAGTTCTTC.

This clonotype was found many times. The J gene is TRBJ1-1, the V gene TRBV30, with 10 bases fitting TRBD1. Germline CDR1 is GTSNPN and CDR2 is SVGIG (reference sequence). CDR3 length: 16 amino acids. The V gene end was trimmed by 0 bases and the J gene end by 4 bases; junction bases not matched to a gene: 8. CDR3 sequence: CAWSVRDRGPRTEAFF. In DNA, the CDR3 is TGTGCCTGGAGTGTACGGGACAGGGGTCCCCGCACTGAAGCTTTCTTT.

The V and J genes are TRBV6-1 and TRBJ1-5; D not resolved. With 2 bases removed from V and 0 bases from J, the gap between germline ends came to 5 bases. The CDR3 covers 14 residues. The germline gives CDR1 MNHNS, CDR2 SASEGT. In nucleotides, the CDR3 is TGTGCCAGCAGTGAACACGGTAGCAATCAGCCCCAGCATTTT. This translates into CASSEHGSNQPQHF.

This clonotype was detected a few times. The chain is built from TRBV27 and TRBJ2-1, with D possibly called TRBD1 or TRBD2 (6 bases each). The V and J ends lost 7 bases and 5 bases respectively, with 21 bases between them. This CDR3 region has 16 residues. Germline CDR1 reads MNHEY; CDR2 reads SMNVEV (reference sequence). Here the CDR3 reads CASIKRVGGDNNEQFF. In DNA form, the CDR3 reads TGTGCCAGCATAAAAAGGGTGGGCGGGGACAACAATGAGCAGTTCTTC.

This clonotype was counted many times. The rearrangement links TRBV5-4 to TRBJ2-7, with 8 bases that match TRBD2. J was trimmed by 5 bases and V by 3 bases; bases with no gene match: 7. CDR3 length: 14 amino acids. Germline CDR1 reads SGHNT; CDR2 reads YYREEE (reference sequence). Written as DNA, the CDR3 is TGTGCCAGCAGCTCCCCAGCGGGAGATGACGAGCAGTACTTC. Translated: CASSSPAGDDEQYF.